The 20 T cell receptor beta chains given below trace back to one sample, sequenced in a study of T cell repertoires in cytomegalovirus infection (dated by TCRdb to the late 2010s). The sequencing machine was an Illumina HiSeq 1500. TCRdb reworked the public reads: Q25 trimming with fastp, MiXCR clone assembly, productive beta chains retained. Identical CDR3 protein sequences are pooled into one entry, listed with their most common genes and DNA. This sample comprises about 460,000 distinct CDR3 sequences, over 9% of them detected only once. The top ten clones comprise about 10% of the sample. The sample was PBMCs. These TCRs come from a human donor in good health (CMV status not recorded). Some clones in this sample may be carry-over from other donors' samples.

The chain carries TRBV19 and TRBJ2-3, with TRBD2 as a possible D gene (6 bases). V was pared by 5 bases and J by 4 bases, with 13 bases between. This CDR3 contains 14 residues. Germline assignment: CDR1 LNHDA and CDR2 SQIVND (reference sequence). The CDR3 DNA reads as TGTGCCAGTAGTGGCGGGACTGGGGCAGATACGCAGTATTTT. As protein: CASSGGTGADTQYF.

This clonotype was seen at least ten times. The gene calls are TRBV4-1 and TRBJ2-7; TRBD1 matches at 8 bases. CDR1 is MGHRA and CDR2 is YSYEKL in the germline V gene. J was trimmed by 2 bases and V by 2 bases; bases with no gene match: 5. The CDR3 consists of 15 residues. The CDR3 loop reads CASSQIGTGPYEQYF. In nucleotides, the CDR3 is TGCGCCAGCAGCCAAATCGGGACAGGCCCCTACGAGCAGTACTTC.

The chain recombines TRBV30 with TRBJ1-2, with D hard to call. The CDR3 contains 13 residues. The V end lost 2 bases, the J end lost 4 bases, and 11 bases lay between the germline ends. Germline V gene sequence: CDR1 GTSNPN, CDR2 SVGIG (reference sequence). The CDR3 spells CAWSRVPGYGYTF. The CDR3 DNA sequence: TGTGCCTGGAGTCGGGTCCCGGGCTATGGCTACACCTTC.

The table lists this clonotype with many counts. V is TRBV27 and J is TRBJ1-1, with D possibly being TRBD1 (6 bases). The ends were cut back, 3 bases at V and 4 bases at J, with 9 bases in the middle. CDR1 is MNHEY, CDR2 SMNVEV, per germline (reference sequence). The CDR3 spans 13 residues. CDR3 DNA sequence: TGTGCCAGCAGTTTGTCCAGGGGCACTGAAGCTTTCTTT. Protein: CASSLSRGTEAFF.

This clonotype was observed a handful of times. The gene calls are TRBV6-6 and TRBJ2-2; 7 bases are a match to TRBD1. The CDR3 runs 13 residues. CDR1 is MNHNY, CDR2 SVGAGI, per germline (reference sequence). V dropped 6 bases and J dropped 3; count of bases not matched to a gene: 1. In DNA form, the CDR3 reads TGTGCCAGCAGGGACAGGCACACCGGGGAGCTGTTTTTT. The encoded protein is CASRDRHTGELFF.

J is TRBJ2-1 and V is TRBV4-2, with D perhaps matching TRBD2 (6 bases). Trimming stripped 4 bases from V and 5 bases from J, with 15 bases between. CDR1 is LGHNA, CDR2 YNFKEQ, per germline. CDR3 size: 15 residues. The CDR3 DNA is TGTGCCAGCAGCCCTCTCGCGGGATCTAACAATGAGCAGTTCTTC. It yields the protein CASSPLAGSNNEQFF.

This clonotype has at least ten counts. J is TRBJ2-1 and V is TRBV7-2; 9 nucleotides align to TRBD2. Trimming cost V 5 bases and J 7 bases; bases outside gene matches: 12. CDR3 length: 16 residues. Germline CDR1 reads SGHTA; CDR2 reads FQGNSA. This CDR3 is CASSPKGGGRANEQFF. The CDR3 DNA follows: TGTGCCAGCAGCCCTAAGGGGGGCGGGAGGGCTAATGAGCAGTTCTTC. The entire variable domain, with the rest obtained from reference TRBV7-2 and TRBJ2-1, is as follows: GAGVSQSPSNKVTEKGKDVELRCDPISGHTALYWYRQSLGQGLEFLIYFQGNSAPDKSGLPSDRFSAERTGGSVSTLTIQRTQQEDSAVYLCASSPKGGGRANEQFFGPGTRLTVL.

The chain couples TRBV19 to TRBJ1-1; no reliable D call. Trimming shortened V by 3 bases and J by 1 base, and 6 bases separated the two germline ends. The length of the CDR3 is 13 residues. From germline, CDR1 is LNHDA and CDR2 SQIVND (reference sequence). CDR3 sequence reads: CASSMMQNTEAFF. The CDR3, as DNA: TGTGCCAGTAGTATGATGCAGAACACTGAAGCTTTCTTT. Together with reference TRBV19 and TRBJ1-1, the CDR3 gives the full variable domain: DGGITQSPKYLFRKEGQNVTLSCEQNLNHDAMYWYRQDPGQGLRLIYYSQIVNDFQKGDIAEGYSVSREKKESFPLTVTSAQKNPTAFYLCASSMMQNTEAFFGQGTRLTVV.

This clonotype has ten or more counts. V gene TRBV6-5 combines with J gene TRBJ1-4; D gene unclear. The CDR3 consists of 16 residues. The germline CDR1 and CDR2 sequences are MNHEY and SVGAGI. V was trimmed by 0 bases and J by 3 bases, leaving 11 bases between them. The CDR3: CASSYSREGANEKLFF. CDR3 bases: TGTGCCAGCAGTTACTCGAGGGAGGGAGCTAATGAAAAACTGTTTTTT.

This clonotype was seen ten or more times. This rearrangement joins TRBV6-1 to TRBJ2-2, with 7 bases aligning to TRBD1. CDR1 MNHNS and CDR2 SASEGT come from the germline V gene. The V gene end was trimmed by 6 bases and the J gene end by 6 bases; junction bases not matched to a gene: 10. CDR3 length equals 15 residues. The CDR3 spells CASRLTGNGPGELFF. DNA for the CDR3: TGTGCCAGCAGGCTGACAGGGAATGGACCCGGGGAGCTGTTTTTT.

This clonotype was observed at least ten times. This chain connects TRBV7-6 to TRBJ2-7; D not resolved. Germline CDR1 and CDR2: SGHVS and FNYEAQ. Trimming removed 2 bases at V and 2 bases at J, with 7 bases between. The CDR3 consists of 13 residues. The CDR3 DNA reads TGTGCCAGCAGCTTATCGACAACCTACGAGCAGTACTTC. Translating it yields CASSLSTTYEQYF.

The V call is TRBV5-1, the J call TRBJ2-5; TRBD2 agrees at 8 bases. The CDR3 totals 13 residues. In germline, CDR1 is SGHRS, CDR2 YFSETQ. Unmatched junction bases numbered 6, after V lost 6 bases and J lost 5 bases. The CDR3 sequence: CASTDRGGETQYF. The DNA of the CDR3 is TGCGCCAGCACCGACCGGGGGGGCGAGACCCAGTACTTC.

This clonotype has a handful of counts. The CDR3 here is CASSWRAGTGGYEQYF. In nucleotides, the CDR3 is TGCGCCAGCAGCTGGAGGGCCGGGACAGGGGGCTACGAGCAGTACTTC. V and J are TRBV5-1 and TRBJ2-7, with 11 bases identical to TRBD1. J was trimmed by 3 bases and V by 3 bases; bases with no gene match: 8. This CDR3 contains 16 residues. Per germline, CDR1 SGHRS and CDR2 YFSETQ.

This clonotype was counted between two and nine times. J is TRBJ2-2 and V is TRBV6-5, with 10 bases matching TRBD1. CDR1 is MNHEY, CDR2 SVGAGI, per germline. The J segment lost 1 base and the V segment lost 6 bases, leaving 2 bases of the junction unmatched. CDR3 length: 15 residues. DNA for the CDR3: TGTGCCAGCAGGAGGGACAGGGGGAACACCGGGGAGCTGTTTTTT. As protein: CASRRDRGNTGELFF.

Concerning this clonotype: This may come from a read error, since a much larger clone is one base off. The rearrangement uses TRBV6-1 and TRBJ1-5; D is undetermined. The DNA end is a closer match to TRBJ2-3, so the J assignment may be wrong. Per germline, CDR1 MNHNS and CDR2 SASEGT. This CDR3 is built from 16 residues. CDR3 in DNA: TGTGCCAGCAGTTCTTTCCCCAACCGAGGCACTCAGCCCCAGTATTTT. It specifies CASSSFPNRGTQPQYF.

This clonotype was detected ten times or more. The J gene is TRBJ2-7, the V gene TRBV7-2; TRBD1 or TRBD2 may be the D gene (5 bases each). V lost 4 bases and J lost 2, with 12 bases in between. This CDR3 is built from 14 residues. Germline V CDR1 and CDR2: SGHTA, FQGNSA. This chain's CDR3 is CASSWGSQAYEQYF. DNA of the CDR3: TGTGCCAGCAGCTGGGGGAGTCAGGCCTACGAGCAGTACTTC.

This clonotype appeared many times. V is TRBV7-9 and J is TRBJ2-7; 7 bases agree with TRBD2. Trimming took 3 bases from V and 0 from J; bases not matched to a gene: 5. The CDR3 length is 15 residues. Germline values: CDR1 SEHNR, CDR2 FQNEAQ (reference sequence). The CDR3 nucleotides read TGTGCCAGCAGCTTGGTTGGGGGGGTCTCCTACGAGCAGTACTTC. This codes for CASSLVGGVSYEQYF.

The V gene is TRBV5-1, the J gene TRBJ2-2; possible D gene TRBD2, 5 bases. CDR3 length: 17 amino acids. Germline V gene lookup returns CDR1 SGHRS and CDR2 YFSETQ. Trimming shortened V by 3 bases and J by 6 bases, and 21 bases separated the two germline ends. The CDR3 nucleotides are TGCGCCAGCAGCTACGAGGGAGTTTCCTTGGCGGCCGGGGAGCTGTTTTTT. It specifies CASSYEGVSLAAGELFF.

The table lists this clonotype with many counts. The chain uses TRBV7-8 and TRBJ2-7, with D possibly being TRBD1 (5 bases). The germline gives CDR1 SGHVS, CDR2 FQNEAQ. V shed 3 bases and J shed 7 bases, with 13 bases lying between them. There are 13 residues in the CDR3. The CDR3 region is CASSFPGPAEQYF. For the CDR3, the DNA is TGTGCCAGCAGCTTTCCAGGGCCAGCAGAGCAGTACTTC.

This clonotype has a handful of counts. This chain connects TRBV19 to TRBJ2-3, with 8 nucleotides matching TRBD1. The germline CDR1 and CDR2 sequences are LNHDA and SQIVND (reference sequence). The CDR3 length is 17 residues. Losses at the gene ends were 4 bases for V and 3 bases for J; bases not matched to a gene: 12. CDR3 bases: TGTGCCAGTAGTACCCGGACAGGGATTTCTCCGACAGATACGCAGTATTTT. The encoded protein is CASSTRTGISPTDTQYF.